This T cell receptor beta chain was profiled in a study of cytomegalovirus exposure and HLA in healthy donors. About the research overall: Drawn from HLA-typed donors, about 82 million unique TCRs were held in an early data release.

The study ran its PCR with 60 Vbeta and 13 Jbeta primers. Assay used: immunoSEQ multiplex PCR; TCRdb lists only in-frame clones, some missing. The sample includes 200,000 to 300,000 clones, 80% to 90% of them seen just once. V lost 6 bases and J lost 6; bases outside the gene matches: 4. CDR3 length: 14 amino acids. Germline V lookup: CDR1 MNHEY, CDR2 SVGAGI. V and J are TRBV6-5 and TRBJ1-5, with 11 bases identical to TRBD1. Sequencing was performed on PBMCs. This sequence originates from a woman in her forties in good health and CMV-seropositive. The CDR3 nucleotides read TGTGCCAGCAGCGGACAGGGGGCGGGTCAGCCCCAGCATTTT. Protein sequence: CASSGQGAGQPQHF.